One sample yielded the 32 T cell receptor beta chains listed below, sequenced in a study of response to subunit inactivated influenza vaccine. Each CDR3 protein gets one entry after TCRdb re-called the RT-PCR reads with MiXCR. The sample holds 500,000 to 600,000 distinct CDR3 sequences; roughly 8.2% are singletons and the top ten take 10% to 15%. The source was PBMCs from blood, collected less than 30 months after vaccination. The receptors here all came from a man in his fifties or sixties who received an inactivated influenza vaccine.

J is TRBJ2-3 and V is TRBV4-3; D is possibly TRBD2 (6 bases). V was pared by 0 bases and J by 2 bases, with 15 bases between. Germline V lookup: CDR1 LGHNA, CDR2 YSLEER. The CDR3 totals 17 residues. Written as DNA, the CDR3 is TGCGCCAGCAGCCAAGATGGGACGGCGGACTACACAGATACGCAGTATTTT. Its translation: CASSQDGTADYTDTQYF.

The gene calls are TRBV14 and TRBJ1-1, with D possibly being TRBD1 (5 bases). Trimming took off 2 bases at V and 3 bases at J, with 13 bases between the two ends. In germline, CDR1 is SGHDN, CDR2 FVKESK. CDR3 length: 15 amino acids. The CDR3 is CASSQSPGIDTEAFF. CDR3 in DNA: TGTGCCAGCAGCCAATCACCAGGGATCGACACTGAAGCTTTCTTT.

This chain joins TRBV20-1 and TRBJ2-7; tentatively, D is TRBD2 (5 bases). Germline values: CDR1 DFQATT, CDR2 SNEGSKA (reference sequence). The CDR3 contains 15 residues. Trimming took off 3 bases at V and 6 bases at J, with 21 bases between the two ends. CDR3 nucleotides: TGCAGTGCTAGTCGGGCAGCGAGGGAGTCCGGCGAGCAGTACTTC. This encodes CSASRAARESGEQYF.

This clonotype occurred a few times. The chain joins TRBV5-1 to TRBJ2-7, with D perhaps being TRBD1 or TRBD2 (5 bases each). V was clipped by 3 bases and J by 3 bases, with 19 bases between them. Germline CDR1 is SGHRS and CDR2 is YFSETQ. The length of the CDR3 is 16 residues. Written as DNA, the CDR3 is TGCGCCAGCAGCTCCGGTCCCGGGACGGATATCTACGAGCAGTACTTC. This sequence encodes CASSSGPGTDIYEQYF.

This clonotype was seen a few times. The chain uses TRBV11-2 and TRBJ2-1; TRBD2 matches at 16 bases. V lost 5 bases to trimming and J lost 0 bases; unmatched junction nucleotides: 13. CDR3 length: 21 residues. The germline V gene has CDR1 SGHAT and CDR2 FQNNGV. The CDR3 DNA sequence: TGTGCCAGCAGCGGCGCCGGGACTAGCGGGAGGGACGCCAGCTCCTACAATGAGCAGTTCTTC. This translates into CASSGAGTSGRDASSYNEQFF.

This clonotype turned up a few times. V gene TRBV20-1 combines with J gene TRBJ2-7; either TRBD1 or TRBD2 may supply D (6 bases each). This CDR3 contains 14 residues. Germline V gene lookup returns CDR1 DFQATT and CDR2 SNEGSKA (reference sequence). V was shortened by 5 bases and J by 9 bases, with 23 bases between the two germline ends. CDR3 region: CSAVIGGGPGAQYF. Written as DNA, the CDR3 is TGCAGTGCTGTAATAGGAGGTGGACCGGGGGCGCAGTACTTC.

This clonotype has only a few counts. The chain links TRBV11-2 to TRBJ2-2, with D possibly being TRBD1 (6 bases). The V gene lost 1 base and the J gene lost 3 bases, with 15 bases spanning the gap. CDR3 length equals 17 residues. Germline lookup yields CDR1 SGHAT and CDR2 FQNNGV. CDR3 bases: TGTGCCAGCAGCTTAGCACCAGATTCAGGGGACACCGGGGAGCTGTTTTTT. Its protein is CASSLAPDSGDTGELFF.

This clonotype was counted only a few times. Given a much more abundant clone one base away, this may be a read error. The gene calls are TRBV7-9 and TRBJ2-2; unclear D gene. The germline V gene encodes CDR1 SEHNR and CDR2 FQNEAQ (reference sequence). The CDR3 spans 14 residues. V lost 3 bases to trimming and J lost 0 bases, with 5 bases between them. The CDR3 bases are TGTGCCAGCAGCTTTGTAGCGAACACCGGGGAGCTGTTTTTT. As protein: CASSFVANTGELFF.

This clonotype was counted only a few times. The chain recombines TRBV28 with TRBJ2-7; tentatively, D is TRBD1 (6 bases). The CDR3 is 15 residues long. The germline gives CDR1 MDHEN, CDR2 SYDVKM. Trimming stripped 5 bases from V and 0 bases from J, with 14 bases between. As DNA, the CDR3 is TGTGCCAGCAGTGGGGGCGCCGCCAGCTCCTACGAGCAGTACTTC. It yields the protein CASSGGAASSYEQYF.

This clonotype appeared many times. The CDR3 DNA is TGTGCCAGCAGCCAAGAGGACTACAATGAGCAGTTCTTC. Protein product: CASSQEDYNEQFF. This sequence joins TRBV4-2 and TRBJ2-1, with unresolved D. With 0 bases removed from V and 3 bases from J, the gap between germline ends came to 3 bases. Germline CDR1 reads LGHNA; CDR2 reads YNFKEQ. The CDR3 length is 13 residues.

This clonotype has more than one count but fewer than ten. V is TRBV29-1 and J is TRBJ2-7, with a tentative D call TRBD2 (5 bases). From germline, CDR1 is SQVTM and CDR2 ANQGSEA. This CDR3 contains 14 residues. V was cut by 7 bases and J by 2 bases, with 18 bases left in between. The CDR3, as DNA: TGCAGCGCTCGGTCTTCGGGGAAAGCCTACGAGCAGTACTTC. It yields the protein CSARSSGKAYEQYF.

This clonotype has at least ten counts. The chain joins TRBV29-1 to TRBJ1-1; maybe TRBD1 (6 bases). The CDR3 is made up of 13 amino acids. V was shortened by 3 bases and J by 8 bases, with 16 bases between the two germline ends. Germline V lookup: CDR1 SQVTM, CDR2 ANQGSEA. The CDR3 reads CSVDRGTRLEAFF. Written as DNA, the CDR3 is TGCAGCGTTGACAGGGGCACCCGGCTAGAAGCTTTCTTT.

CDR3 amino acids: CSVERGLGETQYF. Written as DNA, the CDR3 is TGCAGCGTTGAGAGGGGACTAGGGGAGACCCAGTACTTC. V usage is TRBV29-1 and J usage is TRBJ2-5; 8 bases align to TRBD2. J was trimmed by 5 bases and V by 3 bases; bases with no gene match: 5. CDR3 size: 13 residues. CDR1 and CDR2 from the germline V gene are SQVTM and ANQGSEA.

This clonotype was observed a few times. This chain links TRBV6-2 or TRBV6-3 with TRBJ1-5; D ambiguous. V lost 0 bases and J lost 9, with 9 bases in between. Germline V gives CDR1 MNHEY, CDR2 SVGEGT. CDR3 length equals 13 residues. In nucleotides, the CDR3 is TGTGCCAGCAGTTACTCCGGGGTACCGCCCCAGCATTTT. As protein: CASSYSGVPPQHF.

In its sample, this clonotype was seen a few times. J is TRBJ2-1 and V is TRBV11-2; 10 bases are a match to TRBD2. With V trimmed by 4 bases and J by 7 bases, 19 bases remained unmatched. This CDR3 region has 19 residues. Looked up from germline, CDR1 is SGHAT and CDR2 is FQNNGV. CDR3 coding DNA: TGTGCCAGCAGCTCGTGGACTAGCGGACTTTCTTCCTTTGGGAATGAGCAGTTCTTC. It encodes CASSSWTSGLSSFGNEQFF.

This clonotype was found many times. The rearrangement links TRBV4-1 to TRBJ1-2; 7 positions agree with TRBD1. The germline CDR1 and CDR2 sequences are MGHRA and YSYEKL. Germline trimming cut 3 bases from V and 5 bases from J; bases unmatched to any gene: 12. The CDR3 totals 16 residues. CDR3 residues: CASSHKTGQILYGYTF. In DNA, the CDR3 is TGCGCCAGCAGCCACAAAACGGGACAGATACTTTATGGCTACACCTTC.

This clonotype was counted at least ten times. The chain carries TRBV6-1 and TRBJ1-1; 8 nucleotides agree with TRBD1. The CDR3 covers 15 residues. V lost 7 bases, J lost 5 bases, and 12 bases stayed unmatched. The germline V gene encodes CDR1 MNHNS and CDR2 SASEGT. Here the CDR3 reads CASNPRGLRSTEAFF. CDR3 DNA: TGTGCCAGCAACCCCAGGGGGCTCCGGAGTACTGAAGCTTTCTTT.

CDR3 protein: CASSQDGTVRNSPLHF. CDR3 in DNA: TGTGCCAGCAGCCAAGATGGCACAGTTAGAAATTCACCCCTCCACTTT. This chain links TRBV3-1 with TRBJ1-6; D gene ambiguous. Looked up from germline, CDR1 is LGHDT and CDR2 is YNNKEL (reference sequence). The CDR3 loop spans 16 amino acids. V gave up 0 bases and J gave up 7 bases, with 13 bases separating them.

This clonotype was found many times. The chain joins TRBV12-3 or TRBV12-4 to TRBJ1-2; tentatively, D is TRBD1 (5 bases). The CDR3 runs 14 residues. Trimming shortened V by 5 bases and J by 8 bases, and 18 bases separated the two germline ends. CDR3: CASSPYGGERGYTF. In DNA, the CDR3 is TGTGCCAGCAGTCCCTACGGGGGAGAGAGAGGCTACACCTTC.

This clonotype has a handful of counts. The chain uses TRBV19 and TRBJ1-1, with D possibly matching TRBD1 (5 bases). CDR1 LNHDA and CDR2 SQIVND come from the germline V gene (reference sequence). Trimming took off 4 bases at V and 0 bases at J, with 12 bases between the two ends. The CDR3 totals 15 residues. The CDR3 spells CASSTIGTVNTEAFF. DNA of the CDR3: TGTGCCAGTAGTACAATCGGGACGGTGAACACTGAAGCTTTCTTT.

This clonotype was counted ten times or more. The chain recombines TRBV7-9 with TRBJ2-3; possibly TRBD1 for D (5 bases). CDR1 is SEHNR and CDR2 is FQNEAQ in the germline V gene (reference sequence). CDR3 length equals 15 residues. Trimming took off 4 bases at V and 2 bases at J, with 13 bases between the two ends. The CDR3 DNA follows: TGTGCCAGCAGCTCTTTTCCAGGGATCACAGATACGCAGTATTTT. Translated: CASSSFPGITDTQYF. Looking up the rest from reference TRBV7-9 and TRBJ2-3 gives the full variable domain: DTGVSQNPRHKITKRGQNVTFRCDPISEHNRLYWYRQTLGQGPEFLTYFQNEAQLEKSRLLSDRFSAERPKGSFSTLEIQRTEQGDSAMYLCASSSFPGITDTQYFGPGTRLTVL.

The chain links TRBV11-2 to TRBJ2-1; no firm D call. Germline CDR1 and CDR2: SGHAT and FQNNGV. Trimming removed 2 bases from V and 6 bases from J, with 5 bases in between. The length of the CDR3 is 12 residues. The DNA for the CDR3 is TGTGCCAGCAGCTTAAATATCAATGAGCAGTTCTTC. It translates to CASSLNINEQFF. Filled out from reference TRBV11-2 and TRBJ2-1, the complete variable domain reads EAGVAQSPRYKIIEKRQSVAFWCNPISGHATLYWYQQILGQGPKLLIQFQNNGVVDDSQLPKDRFSAERLKGVDSTLKIQPAKLEDSAVYLCASSLNINEQFFGPGTRLTVL.

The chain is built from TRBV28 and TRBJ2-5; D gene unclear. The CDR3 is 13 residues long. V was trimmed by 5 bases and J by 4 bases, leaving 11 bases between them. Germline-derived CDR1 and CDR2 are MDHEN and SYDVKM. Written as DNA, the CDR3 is TGTGCCAGCAGTAAACAGAGTACAGAGACCCAGTACTTC. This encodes CASSKQSTETQYF.

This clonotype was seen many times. CDR3 region: CSADHWGSGTPYNEQFF. CDR3 coding DNA: TGCAGTGCGGACCATTGGGGGAGCGGAACCCCCTACAATGAGCAGTTCTTC. The chain uses TRBV20-1 and TRBJ2-1, with D perhaps being TRBD1 or TRBD2 (5 bases each). V lost 6 bases and J lost 2, with 23 bases in between. CDR3 length equals 17 residues. Germline V gene lookup returns CDR1 DFQATT and CDR2 SNEGSKA (reference sequence).

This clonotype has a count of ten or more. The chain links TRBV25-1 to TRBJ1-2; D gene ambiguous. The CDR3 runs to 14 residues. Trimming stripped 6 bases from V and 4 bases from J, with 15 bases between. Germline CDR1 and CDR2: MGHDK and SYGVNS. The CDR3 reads CASRPGTAGYGYTF. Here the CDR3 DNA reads TGTGCCAGCAGACCAGGCACCGCAGGCTATGGCTACACCTTC.

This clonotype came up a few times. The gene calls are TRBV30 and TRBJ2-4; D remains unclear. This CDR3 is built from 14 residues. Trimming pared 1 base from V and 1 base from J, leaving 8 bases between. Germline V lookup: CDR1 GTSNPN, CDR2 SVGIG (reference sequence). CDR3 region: CAWSGSYAKNIQYF. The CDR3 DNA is TGTGCCTGGAGTGGTAGTTACGCCAAAAACATTCAGTACTTC.

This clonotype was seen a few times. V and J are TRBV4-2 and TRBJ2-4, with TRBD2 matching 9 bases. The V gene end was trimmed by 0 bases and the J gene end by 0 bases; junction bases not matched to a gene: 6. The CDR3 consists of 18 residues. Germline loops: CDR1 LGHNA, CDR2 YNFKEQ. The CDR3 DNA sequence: TGTGCCAGCAGCCAAGAGCCTAGCGGGGCCCTAGCCAAAAACATTCAGTACTTC. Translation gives CASSQEPSGALAKNIQYF.

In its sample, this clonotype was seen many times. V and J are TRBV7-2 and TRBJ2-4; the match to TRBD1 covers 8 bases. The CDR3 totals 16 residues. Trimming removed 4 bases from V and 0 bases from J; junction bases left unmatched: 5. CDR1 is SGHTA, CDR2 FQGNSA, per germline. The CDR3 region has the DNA TGTGCCAGCAGCTCAGGACAGGGTAAAGCCAAAAACATTCAGTACTTC. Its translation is CASSSGQGKAKNIQYF.

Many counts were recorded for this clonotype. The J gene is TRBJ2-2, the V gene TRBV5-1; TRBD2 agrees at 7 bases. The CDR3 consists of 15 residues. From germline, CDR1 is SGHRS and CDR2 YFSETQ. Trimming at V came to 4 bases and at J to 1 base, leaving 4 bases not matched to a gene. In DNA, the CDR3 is TGCGCCAGCAGCCGGCTAGCGGAGAACACCGGGGAGCTGTTTTTT. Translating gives CASSRLAENTGELFF.

The DNA of the CDR3 is TGCGCCAGCAGCCGGACAGGGGGCGGGCTGTTTTTT. Protein: CASSRTGGGLFF. This chain connects TRBV4-1 to TRBJ2-2; 11 bases match TRBD1. The CDR3 spans 12 residues. J gave up 13 bases and V 4 bases, and 2 bases lay outside the gene matches. CDR1 and CDR2 from the germline V gene are MGHRA and YSYEKL.

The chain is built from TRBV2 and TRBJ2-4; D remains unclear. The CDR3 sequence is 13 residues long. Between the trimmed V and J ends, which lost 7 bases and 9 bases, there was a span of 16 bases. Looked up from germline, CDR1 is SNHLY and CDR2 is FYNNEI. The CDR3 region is CASTTVHGSIQYF. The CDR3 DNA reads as TGTGCCAGCACCACGGTTCATGGTAGCATTCAGTACTTC.

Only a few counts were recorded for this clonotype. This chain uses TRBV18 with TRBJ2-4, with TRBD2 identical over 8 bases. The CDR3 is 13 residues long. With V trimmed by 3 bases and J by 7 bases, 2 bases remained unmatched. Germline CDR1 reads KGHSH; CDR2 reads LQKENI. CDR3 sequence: CASSPPGGNIQYF. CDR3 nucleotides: TGTGCCAGCTCACCGCCGGGGGGGAACATTCAGTACTTC. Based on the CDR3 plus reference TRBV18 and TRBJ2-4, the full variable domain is NAGVMQNPRHLVRRRGQEARLRCSPMKGHSHVYWYRQLPEEGLKFMVYLQKENIIDESGMPKERFSAEFPKEGPSILRIQQVVRGDSAAYFCASSPPGGNIQYFGAGTRLSVL.